Shown below are 22 T cell receptor beta chains from a single sample sequenced in a study of T cell repertoires in cytomegalovirus infection. TCRdb processed the reads anew with MiXCR; each CDR3 protein has one entry. This sample has roughly 920,000 distinct CDR3 sequences, with approximately 31% found just once. The antigens for these receptors are not known. The source material was cultured CD8+ T cells from PBMCs, sampled from culture after CMV antigen stimulation. The receptors stem from a human donor in good health (CMV status not recorded). Some clones in this sample may be carry-over from other donors' samples.

Ten or more counts support this clonotype. The CDR3 DNA follows: TGTGCCAGCAGCCCCATAGCAGGGGCGAACACCGGGGAGCTGTTTTTT. Amino acids: CASSPIAGANTGELFF. The V and J genes are TRBV7-6 and TRBJ2-2; D possibly corresponds to TRBD1 (6 bases). V lost 5 bases and J lost 0, with 13 bases in between. CDR3 length equals 16 residues. Germline V CDR1 and CDR2: SGHVS, FNYEAQ. Full variable domain (missing parts from reference TRBV7-6 and TRBJ2-2): GAGVSQSPRYKVTKRGQDVALRCDPISGHVSLYWYRQALGQGPEFLTYFNYEAQQDKSGLPNDRFSAERPEGSISTLTIQRTEQRDSAMYRCASSPIAGANTGELFFGEGSRLTVL.

This clonotype was seen more than once but under ten times. The V and J genes are TRBV28 and TRBJ2-7, with D maybe TRBD1 (7 bases). Germline V gene data show CDR1 as MDHEN and CDR2 as SYDVKM. The CDR3 runs to 14 residues. The ends were cut back, 5 bases at V and 5 bases at J, with 16 bases in the middle. CDR3 region: CASSTGVGGNEQYV. CDR3 DNA sequence: TGTGCCAGCAGTACAGGGGTAGGGGGGAACGAGCAGTACGTC.

Regarding this clonotype: A much larger clone lies one base from this, so it may be a read error. The chain is built from TRBV7-8 and TRBJ2-5, with D tentatively TRBD2 (5 bases). The ends were cut back, 4 bases at V and 5 bases at J, with 23 bases in the middle. The CDR3 runs to 17 residues. The germline gives CDR1 SGHVS, CDR2 FQNEAQ. The chain's CDR3 is CASSSLPPFSGGETQYF. The CDR3 DNA follows: TGTGCCAGCAGCTCCCTTCCCCCTTTTTCGGGCGGGGAGACCCAGTACTTC.

This clonotype was found a few times. J is TRBJ2-7 and V is TRBV7-9; D unclear. The ends were cut back, 1 base at V and 2 bases at J, with 9 bases in the middle. The length of the CDR3 is 14 residues. The germline V gene encodes CDR1 SEHNR and CDR2 FQNEAQ (reference sequence). The CDR3 loop is CASSLEVRTYEQYV. The CDR3 DNA reads as TGTGCCAGCAGCTTAGAAGTACGGACCTACGAGCAGTACGTC.

This clonotype was detected a few times. The rearrangement links TRBV7-9 to TRBJ2-7, with TRBD1 matching over 10 bases. The CDR3 sequence is 15 residues long. The V gene end was trimmed by 5 bases and the J gene end by 4 bases; junction bases not matched to a gene: 8. CDR1 and CDR2 from the germline V gene are SEHNR and FQNEAQ (reference sequence). CDR3 sequence (DNA): TGTGCCAGCAGCCAGACAGGGGGCGAAAGGTACGAGCAGTACGTC. It specifies CASSQTGGERYEQYV.

This chain uses TRBV9 with TRBJ2-2; 8 bases align to TRBD2. Trimming took 4 bases from V and 7 from J; bases not matched to a gene: 21. In germline, CDR1 is SGDLS, CDR2 YYNGEE. This CDR3 has 19 amino acids. The DNA of the CDR3 is TGTGCCAGCAGCCCATCGGGGGCCGTGGCGGGGGGCCCCGACGGGGAGCTGTTTTTT. Protein sequence: CASSPSGAVAGGPDGELFF.

This rearrangement joins TRBV6-5 to TRBJ2-4; 9 nucleotides agree with TRBD1. This CDR3 comprises 15 residues. Looked up from germline, CDR1 is MNHEY and CDR2 is SVGAGI. Trimming at V came to 5 bases and at J to 7 bases, leaving 9 bases not matched to a gene. CDR3 amino acids: CASSRNRGLGNIQYF. The CDR3 DNA sequence: TGTGCCAGCAGTAGAAACAGGGGGCTTGGTAACATTCAGTACTTC.

This clonotype was recorded a few times. The chain combines TRBV27 with TRBJ2-7, with 10 nucleotides matching TRBD1. Germline trimming cut 5 bases from V and 3 bases from J; bases unmatched to any gene: 16. The CDR3 totals 18 residues. Per the germline V gene, CDR1 is MNHEY and CDR2 is SMNVEV (reference sequence). The CDR3 spells CASSPIWGGQGGVYEQYV. The CDR3 coding sequence is TGTGCCAGCAGTCCCATATGGGGAGGACAGGGGGGAGTCTACGAGCAGTACGTC.

This clonotype occurred a few times. The rearrangement joins TRBV18 to TRBJ2-1; 8 bases line up with TRBD2. This CDR3 is built from 15 residues. In germline, CDR1 is KGHSH, CDR2 LQKENI. The junction had 5 bases not matched to a gene; V was cut back by 2 bases and J by 5 bases. Here the CDR3 reads CASSPTGLDHNEQFF. DNA of the CDR3: TGTGCCAGCTCACCAACGGGACTAGACCACAATGAGCAGTTCTTC. Based on the CDR3 plus reference TRBV18 and TRBJ2-1, the full variable domain is NAGVMQNPRHLVRRRGQEARLRCSPMKGHSHVYWYRQLPEEGLKFMVYLQKENIIDESGMPKERFSAEFPKEGPSILRIQQVVRGDSAAYFCASSPTGLDHNEQFFGPGTRLTVL.

This clonotype was seen only a few times. The chain employs TRBV27 and TRBJ2-1, with TRBD1 identical over 11 bases. V trimming: 3 bases; J trimming: 6 bases; junction bases outside the gene matches: 4. CDR1 MNHEY and CDR2 SMNVEV come from the germline V gene (reference sequence). The CDR3 is made up of 15 amino acids. The DNA for the CDR3 is TGTGCCAGCAGTTTCGGGACAGGGGGGTTCAATGAGCAGTTCTTC. It specifies CASSFGTGGFNEQFF.

V is TRBV24-1 and J is TRBJ2-7; TRBD1 might be the D (6 bases). This CDR3 spans 17 amino acids. The germline CDR1 and CDR2 sequences are KGHDR and SFDVKD. The CDR3 region has the DNA TGTGACACCAGTGATTCCACCCTCCTAACACAGGGAAGCGAGCAGTACGTC. Its protein is CDTSDSTLLTQGSEQYV.

The rearrangement uses TRBV15 and TRBJ2-3; TRBD2 agrees at 9 bases. CDR1 and CDR2 from the germline V gene are LNHNV and YYDKDF (reference sequence). This CDR3 has 16 amino acids. V gave up 0 bases and J gave up 4 bases; unmatched junction bases: 5. CDR3 coding DNA: TGTGCCACCAGCAGAGATCGCGGGGGGGCCCCAGATACGCAGTATTTT. Encoded protein: CATSRDRGGAPDTQYF.

The chain has TRBV6-2 or TRBV6-3 and TRBJ1-2; a possible D gene is TRBD1 (6 bases). The ends were cut back, 4 bases at V and 7 bases at J, with 13 bases in the middle. CDR1 and CDR2 from the germline V gene are MNHEY and SVGEGT. This CDR3 has 13 amino acids. CDR3 sequence reads: CASSFPGHGGYTF. CDR3 DNA sequence: TGTGCCAGCAGTTTCCCGGGACACGGTGGCTACACCTTC.

This clonotype turned up a few times. The rearrangement uses TRBV4-3 and TRBJ2-3; 7 nucleotides match TRBD2. This CDR3 is 16 amino acids long. J was trimmed by 2 bases and V by 0 bases; bases with no gene match: 5. The germline V gene has CDR1 LGHNA and CDR2 YSLEER. This CDR3 is CASSQDVAGTTDTQYF. Here the CDR3 DNA reads TGCGCCAGCAGCCAAGACGTAGCGGGTACCACAGATACGCAGTATTTT.

This clonotype was found once. This sequence may be a read error, since a much larger clone differs from it by one base. The chain couples TRBV6-5 to TRBJ1-2; 7 nucleotides agree with TRBD1. The CDR3 has 20 amino acids. Germline lookup yields CDR1 MNHEY and CDR2 SVGAGI. V shed 0 bases, J shed 0 bases, and the junction held 16 bases outside the gene matches. For the CDR3, the DNA is TGTGCCAGCAGTTACTCCGATATTACAGGGGACTTGCGAGCTAACTATGGCTACACCTTC. This encodes CASSYSDITGDLRANYGYTF.

This clonotype was counted ten times or more. The V and J genes are TRBV4-2 and TRBJ1-5; D uncertain. Germline V gene data show CDR1 as LGHNA and CDR2 as YNFKEQ. This CDR3 is built from 18 residues. With 0 bases removed from V and 3 bases from J, the gap between germline ends came to 18 bases. The CDR3 coding sequence is TGTGCCAGCAGCCAAGATCTCCGTCAATTTGAGTTCAATCAGCCCCAGCATTTT. Translated, it gives CASSQDLRQFEFNQPQHF.

This clonotype was found many times. The chain is built from TRBV7-2 and TRBJ2-1; 15 bases map to TRBD2. CDR1 and CDR2 (germline): SGHTA, FQGNSA. CDR3 length equals 17 residues. V lost 3 bases and J lost 6; bases outside the gene matches: 6. Written as DNA, the CDR3 is TGTGCCAGCAGCTTTGTCCCGGGACTAGCGGGGGGCAATGAGCAGTTCTTC. Its translation is CASSFVPGLAGGNEQFF.

Worth noting for this clonotype: Sequence at one end of the junction differs from germline and may be a read error. The CDR3 DNA follows: TGTGCCAGCGGTTACCTCGGGTCACCCCTCCACTTT. The encoded protein is CASGYLGSPLHF. The chain employs TRBV6-2 or TRBV6-3 and TRBJ1-6, with D unresolved. Looked up from germline, CDR1 is MNHEY and CDR2 is SVGEGT. This CDR3 region has 12 residues.

This clonotype has a handful of counts. The V and J genes are TRBV2 and TRBJ2-1; no clear D. CDR1 is SNHLY, CDR2 FYNNEI, per germline. V lost 4 bases, J lost 5 bases, and 6 bases lay in between. The CDR3 runs to 12 residues. CDR3 in DNA: TGTGCCAGCAGTGGACGGAACAATGAGCAGTTCTTC. As protein: CASSGRNNEQFF. The complete variable domain, with remaining parts taken from reference TRBV2 and TRBJ2-1, reads EPEVTQTPSHQVTQMGQEVILRCVPISNHLYFYWYRQILGQKVEFLVSFYNNEISEKSEIFDDQFSVERPDGSNFTLKIRSTKLEDSAMYFCASSGRNNEQFFGPGTRLTVL.

This clonotype was found a few times. V and J are TRBV6-1 and TRBJ2-5; TRBD2 aligns across 8 bases. Germline V lookup: CDR1 MNHNS, CDR2 SASEGT. The CDR3 loop spans 14 amino acids. The V and J ends lost 8 bases and 5 bases, in that order; junction bases with no gene match: 10. The CDR3 reads CASDGGGTPETQYF. The CDR3 DNA sequence: TGTGCCAGCGACGGCGGGGGGACCCCGGAGACCCAGTACTTC.

This clonotype appeared a few times. The CDR3 nucleotides are TGTGCCAGCAGCCCCGGGGGGGCGGGCATTCAGTACTTC. This encodes CASSPGGAGIQYF. This rearrangement joins TRBV5-6 to TRBJ2-4; 8 bases match TRBD2. From germline, CDR1 is SGHDT and CDR2 YYEEEE. Losses at the gene ends were 4 bases for V and 9 bases for J; bases not matched to a gene: 6. CDR3 length: 13 residues.

The chain employs TRBV12-3 or TRBV12-4 and TRBJ2-1; D assignment may be TRBD1 or TRBD2 (6 bases each). The V gene lost 7 bases and the J gene lost 6 bases, with 16 bases spanning the gap. This CDR3 spans 14 amino acids. The CDR3 protein is CASTTEGVGNEQFF. CDR3 in DNA: TGTGCCAGCACCACGGAGGGGGTGGGCAATGAGCAGTTCTTC.